This TCR beta chain comes out of a study of technical replicates of blood from a few donors. The CDR3 sequence is 15 residues long. Germline assignment: CDR1 SGHRS and CDR2 YFSETQ. V dropped 4 bases and J dropped 7; count of bases not matched to a gene: 11. Sequenced by immunoSEQ multiplex PCR; TCRdb stores in-frame clones only, minus some. This sample has about 12,000 clones, with 85% to 95% found just once. The chain couples TRBV5-1 to TRBJ2-1; 7 bases are a match to TRBD1. This clonotype originated in a human donor in good health. Sequencing was done on a sample of PBMCs. The CDR3 nucleotides read TGCGCCAGCAGCGAACAGACACTACAGGGGAATGAGCAGTTCTTC. The encoded protein is CASSEQTLQGNEQFF.